The present entry profiles one TCR beta chain with its context. Its antigen has not been determined. Nothing much larger sits one base from this clone, and base qualities are not available. CD8 naive samples consisted of CD45RO-negative cells that were positively selected for CCR7, yielding a CD45RA+CCR7+ population without TemRA cells. Healthy HIV-negative adults with no recently reported acute infections or vaccinations were included as donors. Only Caucasian adults living in Nashville, Tennessee, USA were represented among the donors. Blood was collected by leukapheresis, and PBMCs were isolated by Ficoll-Histopaque density gradient centrifugation and then cryopreserved in liquid nitrogen vapor phase. Analytical flow cytometry was used to check the purity and quantity of each magnetically sorted T cell population. Genomic DNA was isolated from every sorted fraction and measured by UV absorbance on a Nanodrop 2000c.

This specimen comes from a study of shared clonotypes between healthy human individuals (dated by TCRdb to 2018 to 2021). About the investigation overall: The cohort included three men and two women between 18 and 49 years of age. For each donor, three plates each were used for CD4 naive and CD4 memory, two plates were used for CD8 naive, and one plate was used for CD8 memory. To estimate repertoire size and how much clonotype sharing occurs between individuals, the study deeply sequenced the blood TCR repertoires of about five healthy adults. To increase sequencing depth and limit assay-specific biases, TCR repertoire library preparation and sequencing were carried out by different laboratories using diverse techniques. Each donor's leukapheresis produced roughly between about 0.9 and 9.5 billion PBMCs. What the research found in general, with its limitations: Clonotypes shared by all four sorted-subset donors showed higher generation probabilities than non-shared clonotypes. When a few donors were compared, the shared fraction of clonotypes was around 5.1% for naive CD4, around 4% for naive CD8, 2.3% for memory CD4, and approximately 0.4% for memory CD8. Estimated clonotype richness was generally larger for naive than for memory subsets. Sampling was restricted to blood, and TCR repertoires in tissue are likely to differ from TCR repertoires in blood. Pairwise subsampling led to the expectation that sequencing depth would affect the degree of clonotype sharing among donors. The small number of donors limited the genetic and exposure-history diversity represented. Rarefaction of sorted-subset datasets indicated incomplete sequencing despite the large sequencing depth.

The CDR3, cysteine through phenylalanine, is 13 amino acids long. The CDR3 DNA has 39 bases and is translated from base 1. V and J are truncated by 4 bases and 4 bases respectively, leaving an intervening sequence of 11 bases. CDR1 and CDR2, per the germline V gene, are SGHRS and YFSETQ. Using the deep immunoSEQ assay, TCR CDR3 regions were amplified from genomic DNA by multiplex PCR. Genomic DNA extracted from each cell subset was distributed evenly over all wells of several immunoSEQ 96-well plates, and each plate served as one replicate. For sorted subsets, approximately 200 ng of genomic DNA, equivalent to some 33,000 T cell genomes, went into each replicate PCR. The purified libraries were quantified using a Qubit 3.0 fluorometer, sized with a Bioanalyzer 2100, and then quantified again using the KAPA Library Quantification kit. Every immunoSEQ 96-well plate was sequenced on a separate single-read 150-cycle Illumina NextSeq 550 flow cell. From the authors' description of their analysis: Because the immunoSEQ output included only junctional sequences and no quality scores, the filtering could not be the same as the filtering used for full-length reads. To assign V/J genes and CDR3, sequences were annotated using PyIR, a Python wrapper for IgBLAST v1.9, with IMGT germline references. Reads were removed for weak V/J assignments (E-value above 1e-6), missing CDR3, stop codons, out-of-frame junctions, or ambiguous translated residues. A V3J clonotype was defined by an identical inferred V gene, J gene, and CDR3 amino acid sequence. Percentage overlap between repertoires was calculated by dividing the number of shared unique clonotypes by the size of the smaller repertoire. RTK rarefaction, the Chao1 estimator, and Recon v2.1 estimates of unobserved clonotypes were used to assess repertoire richness. For all TCRbeta clonotypes obtained by the gDNA method from four donors, generation probabilities were computed with OLGA. TCRdb carries this immuneACCESS record with in-frame sequences only. Its versions omit some clonotypes, under half of them owing to an unresolved V gene in the studies checked, with the rest unexplained. V, J and clone size reflect that table, while D and trimming were determined from the DNA. For this sample the table gives hundreds of thousands of clones, of which 90% to 95% were detected only once. The ten largest clones capture over 0.095% of the sample.

The TCR originated in a woman in her thirties in good health. The rearrangement combines TRBV5-1 with TRBJ1-1, with the identity of the D gene unclear. Sample: naive CD8+ T cells sorted from blood. Sample cell subset or site, as interpreted from the label and publication: CD45RA+CCR7+. In nucleotide form, the sequence is TGCGCCAGCAGCGAGCCGAGGGTCACTGAAGCTTTCTTT. This yields the protein CASSEPRVTEAFF.